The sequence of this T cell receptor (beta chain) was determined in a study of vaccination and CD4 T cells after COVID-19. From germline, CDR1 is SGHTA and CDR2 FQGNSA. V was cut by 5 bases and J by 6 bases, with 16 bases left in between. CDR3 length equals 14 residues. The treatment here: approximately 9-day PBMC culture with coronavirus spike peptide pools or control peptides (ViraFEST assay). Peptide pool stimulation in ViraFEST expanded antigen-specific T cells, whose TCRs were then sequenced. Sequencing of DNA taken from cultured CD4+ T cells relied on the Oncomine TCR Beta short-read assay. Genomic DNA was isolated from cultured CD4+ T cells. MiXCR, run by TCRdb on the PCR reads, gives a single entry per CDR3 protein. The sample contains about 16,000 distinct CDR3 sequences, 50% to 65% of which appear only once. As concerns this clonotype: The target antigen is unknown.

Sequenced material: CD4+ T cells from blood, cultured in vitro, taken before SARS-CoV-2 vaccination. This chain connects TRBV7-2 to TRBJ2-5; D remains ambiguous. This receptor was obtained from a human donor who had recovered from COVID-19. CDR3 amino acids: CASSPNLLFQTQYF. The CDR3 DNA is TGTGCCAGCAGCCCAAACCTTCTTTTCCAGACCCAGTACTTC.